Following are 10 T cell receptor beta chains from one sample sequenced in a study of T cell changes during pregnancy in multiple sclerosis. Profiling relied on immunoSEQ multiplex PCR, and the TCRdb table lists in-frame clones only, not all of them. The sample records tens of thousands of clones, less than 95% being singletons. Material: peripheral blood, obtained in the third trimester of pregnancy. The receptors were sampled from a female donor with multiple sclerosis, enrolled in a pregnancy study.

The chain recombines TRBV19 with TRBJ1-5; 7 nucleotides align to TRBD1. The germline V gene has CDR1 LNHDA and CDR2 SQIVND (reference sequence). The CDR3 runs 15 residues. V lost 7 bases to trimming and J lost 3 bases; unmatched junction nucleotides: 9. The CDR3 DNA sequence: TGTGCCAGTATACGGCGACAGGGAAACAATCAGCCCCAGCATTTT. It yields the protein CASIRRQGNNQPQHF.

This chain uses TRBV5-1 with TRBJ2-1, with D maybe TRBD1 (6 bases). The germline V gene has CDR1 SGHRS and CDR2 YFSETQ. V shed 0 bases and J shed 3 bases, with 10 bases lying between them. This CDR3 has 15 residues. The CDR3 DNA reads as TGCGCCAGCAGCTTGGCAGGGGCAGACTACAATGAGCAGTTCTTC. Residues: CASSLAGADYNEQFF.

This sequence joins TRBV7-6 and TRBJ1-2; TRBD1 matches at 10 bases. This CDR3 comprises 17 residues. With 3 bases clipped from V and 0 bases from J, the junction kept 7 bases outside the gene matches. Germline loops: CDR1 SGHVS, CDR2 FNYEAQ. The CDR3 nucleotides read TGTGCCAGCAGCTTGACAGGGGGCACCCTGTCTAACTATGGCTACACCTTC. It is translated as CASSLTGGTLSNYGYTF.

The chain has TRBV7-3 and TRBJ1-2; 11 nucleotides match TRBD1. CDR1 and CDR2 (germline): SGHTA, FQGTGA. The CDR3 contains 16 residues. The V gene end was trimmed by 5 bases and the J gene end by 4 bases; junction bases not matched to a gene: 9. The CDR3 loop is CASSRRGDRGTYGYTF. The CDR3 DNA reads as TGTGCCAGCAGCCGGCGGGGGGACAGGGGGACCTATGGCTACACCTTC.

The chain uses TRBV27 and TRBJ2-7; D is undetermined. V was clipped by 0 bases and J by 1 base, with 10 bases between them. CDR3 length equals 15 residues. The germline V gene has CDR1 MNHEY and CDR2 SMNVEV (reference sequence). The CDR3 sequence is CASSLSTGGSYEQYF. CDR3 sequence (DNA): TGTGCCAGCAGTTTATCGACGGGTGGGTCCTACGAGCAGTACTTC.

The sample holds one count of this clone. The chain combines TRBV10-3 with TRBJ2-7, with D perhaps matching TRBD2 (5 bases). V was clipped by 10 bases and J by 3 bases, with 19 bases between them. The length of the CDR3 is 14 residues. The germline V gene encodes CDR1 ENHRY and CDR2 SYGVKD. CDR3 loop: CATKAEVANYEQYF. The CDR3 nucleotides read TGTGCCACCAAGGCGGAGGTGGCAAACTACGAGCAGTACTTC.

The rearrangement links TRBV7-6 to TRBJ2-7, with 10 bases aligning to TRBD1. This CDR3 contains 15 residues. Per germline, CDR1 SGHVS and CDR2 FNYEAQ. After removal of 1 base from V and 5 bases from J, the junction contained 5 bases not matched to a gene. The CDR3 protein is CASSLGQGAGHEQYF. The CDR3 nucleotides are TGTGCCAGCAGCTTAGGACAGGGGGCTGGCCACGAGCAGTACTTC.

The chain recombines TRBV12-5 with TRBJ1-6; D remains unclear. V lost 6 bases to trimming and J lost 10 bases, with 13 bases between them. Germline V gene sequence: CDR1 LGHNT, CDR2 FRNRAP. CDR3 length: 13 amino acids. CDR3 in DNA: TGTGCTAGTGGCCCGCCTGGAGGATCACCCCTCCACTTT. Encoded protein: CASGPPGGSPLHF.

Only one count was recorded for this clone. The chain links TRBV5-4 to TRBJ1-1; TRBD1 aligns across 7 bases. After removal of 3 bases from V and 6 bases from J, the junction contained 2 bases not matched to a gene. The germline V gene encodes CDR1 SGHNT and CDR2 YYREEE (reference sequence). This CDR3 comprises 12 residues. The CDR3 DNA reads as TGTGCCAGCAGCTCTGGGACAGCTGAAGCTTTCTTT. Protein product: CASSSGTAEAFF.

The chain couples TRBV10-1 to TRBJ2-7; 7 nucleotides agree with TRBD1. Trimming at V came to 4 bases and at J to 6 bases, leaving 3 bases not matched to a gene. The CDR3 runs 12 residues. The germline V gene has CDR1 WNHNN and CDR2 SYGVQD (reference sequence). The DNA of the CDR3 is TGCGCCAGCAGTGGACAGGGATTCGAGCAGTACTTC. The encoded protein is CASSGQGFEQYF.